This T cell receptor (beta chain) was identified in a study of blood T cell repertoires in COVID-19. Germline CDR1 and CDR2: SGHRS and YFSETQ. The germline V and J ends were trimmed by 1 base and 8 bases, with 13 bases remaining between them. This CDR3 spans 14 amino acids. Per the original methods: Estimation of nucleated cell counts was performed using reference gene primer amplification. Here immunoSEQ multiplex PCR was the method, and the copy in TCRdb shows in-frame clones only, minus some. V and J calls and clone size are those listed in that table; D and trimming were worked out from the DNA. The sample lists under 250,000 clones; about 83% were seen once.

Sequenced input: peripheral blood. The clonotype was recovered from an elderly man with acute or convalescent COVID-19. This chain joins TRBV5-1 and TRBJ2-4, with D perhaps matching TRBD2 (5 bases). CDR3 protein: CASSLSSGIDIQYF. Written as DNA, the CDR3 is TGCGCCAGCAGCTTGAGCTCGGGGATTGACATTCAGTACTTC.